Below, 16 T cell receptor beta chains from the same sample are listed, as sequenced in a study of blood T cell repertoires in COVID-19. Sequenced by immunoSEQ multiplex PCR; TCRdb stores in-frame clones only, minus some. The table records roughly 250,000 clones, approximately 90% of them present only once. Material: PBMCs or T cells enriched from blood (not recorded which). These receptors were taken from a woman in her forties with acute COVID-19.

The rearrangement uses TRBV7-2 and TRBJ1-1; D might be TRBD1 (6 bases). Trimming took off 3 bases at V and 7 bases at J, with 15 bases between the two ends. Per the germline V gene, CDR1 is SGHTA and CDR2 is FQGNSA. The CDR3 spans 14 residues. The CDR3, as DNA: TGTGCCAGCAGCTTGGGCAGGGGAATAGGTGAAGCTTTCTTT. Its protein product is CASSLGRGIGEAFF.

The rearrangement links TRBV7-9 to TRBJ1-1; 7 bases match TRBD1. Per the germline V gene, CDR1 is SEHNR and CDR2 is FQNEAQ (reference sequence). CDR3 size: 17 residues. J was trimmed by 0 bases and V by 5 bases; bases with no gene match: 12. The CDR3 DNA reads as TGTGCCAGCAGCGCGCCTGACAGGGCCAGAGTGAACACTGAAGCTTTCTTT. Protein product: CASSAPDRARVNTEAFF. Full variable domain (rest looked up from reference TRBV7-9 and TRBJ1-1): DTGVSQNPRHKITKRGQNVTFRCDPISEHNRLYWYRQTLGQGPEFLTYFQNEAQLEKSRLLSDRFSAERPKGSFSTLEIQRTEQGDSAMYLCASSAPDRARVNTEAFFGQGTRLTVV.

This chain uses TRBV28 with TRBJ2-1, with a possible D match to TRBD2 (5 bases). CDR3 length: 14 residues. CDR1 and CDR2 from the germline V gene are MDHEN and SYDVKM. The V gene lost 5 bases and the J gene lost 4 bases, with 12 bases spanning the gap. CDR3 amino acids: CASSPRRIYNEQFF. As DNA, the CDR3 is TGTGCCAGCAGTCCGAGGAGGATATACAATGAGCAGTTCTTC.

This CDR3 is CASSKDRGPEKLFF. The CDR3, as DNA: TGTGCCAGCAGCAAGGACAGGGGGCCCGAAAAACTGTTTTTT. The chain carries TRBV7-9 and TRBJ1-4, with 11 positions matching TRBD1. After removal of 5 bases from V and 8 bases from J, the junction contained 4 bases not matched to a gene. The CDR3 consists of 14 residues. Looked up from germline, CDR1 is SEHNR and CDR2 is FQNEAQ (reference sequence).

This clone has a single count. The J gene is TRBJ2-3, the V gene TRBV29-1; D gene unclear. V was cut by 7 bases and J by 2 bases, with 19 bases left in between. This CDR3 region has 15 residues. The germline V gene encodes CDR1 SQVTM and CDR2 ANQGSEA. Written as DNA, the CDR3 is TGCAGCGCTCCCAGAAGCGAATACCTCACAGATACGCAGTATTTT. It is translated as CSAPRSEYLTDTQYF.

The count of this clone is one. The V and J genes are TRBV5-1 and TRBJ2-1; D uncertain. The CDR3 runs to 15 residues. Trimming took 2 bases from V and 4 from J, leaving 13 bases between them. Germline CDR1 and CDR2: SGHRS and YFSETQ. The CDR3 sequence is CASSFAPLGYNEQFF. CDR3 bases: TGCGCCAGCAGCTTTGCCCCTCTCGGTTACAATGAGCAGTTCTTC. Looking up the rest from reference TRBV5-1 and TRBJ2-1 gives the full variable domain: KAGVTQTPRYLIKTRGQQVTLSCSPISGHRSVSWYQQTPGQGLQFLFEYFSETQRNKGNFPGRFSGRQFSNSRSEMNVSTLELGDSALYLCASSFAPLGYNEQFFGPGTRLTVL.

The chain couples TRBV30 to TRBJ1-4; D unresolved. Germline V gives CDR1 GTSNPN, CDR2 SVGIG (reference sequence). The V end was cut by 0 bases, the J end by 10 bases, with 15 bases between. The CDR3 contains 14 residues. CDR3 residues: CAWSVRRRVSKLFF. The DNA of the CDR3 is TGTGCCTGGAGTGTACGGAGGAGGGTATCAAAACTGTTTTTT.

This clone was counted at least ten times. V gene TRBV9 combines with J gene TRBJ2-3; D possibly corresponds to TRBD2 (5 bases). Trimming removed 3 bases at V and 1 base at J, with 12 bases between. Per the germline V gene, CDR1 is SGDLS and CDR2 is YYNGEE. The CDR3 is 15 residues long. CDR3 in amino acids: CASSAASLGTDTQYF. The CDR3, as DNA: TGTGCCAGCAGCGCGGCTAGCCTTGGCACAGATACGCAGTATTTT.

The rearrangement uses TRBV7-2 and TRBJ1-1; D is unresolved. V was cut by 3 bases and J by 3 bases, with 8 bases left in between. The CDR3 loop spans 13 amino acids. The germline V gene encodes CDR1 SGHTA and CDR2 FQGNSA. The CDR3 loop is CASSFSGYTEAFF. DNA of the CDR3: TGTGCCAGCAGCTTTTCCGGGTACACTGAAGCTTTCTTT.

In this sample, this clone turned up a few times. The genes are TRBV28 and TRBJ2-2, with a weak D call TRBD1 (6 bases). Germline CDR1 and CDR2: MDHEN and SYDVKM. The length of the CDR3 is 14 residues. The CDR3 bases are TGTAGCTCAAGGACCGGGACATTAACCGGGGAGCTGTTTTTT. It encodes CSSRTGTLTGELFF.

A single count supports this clone. The V gene is TRBV30, the J gene TRBJ2-3, with D uncertain. Trimming shortened V by 0 bases and J by 2 bases, and 6 bases separated the two germline ends. The CDR3 runs 13 residues. In germline, CDR1 is GTSNPN, CDR2 SVGIG (reference sequence). The CDR3 loop reads CAWSVLNTDTQYF. CDR3 bases: TGTGCCTGGAGTGTACTAAACACAGATACGCAGTATTTT. The full variable domain, completed using reference TRBV30 and TRBJ2-3, is SQTIHQWPATLVQPVGSPLSLECTVEGTSNPNLYWYRQAAGRGLQLLFYSVGIGQISSEVPQNLSASRPQDRQFILSSKKLLLSDSGFYLCAWSVLNTDTQYFGPGTRLTVL.

The V and J genes are TRBV4-3 and TRBJ2-1, with 8 positions matching TRBD1. The CDR3 is 14 amino acids. Per the germline V gene, CDR1 is LGHNA and CDR2 is YSLEER. The V gene end was trimmed by 1 base and the J gene end by 10 bases; junction bases not matched to a gene: 6. The CDR3 region is CASSQGTGPREQFF. The CDR3 bases are TGCGCCAGCAGCCAAGGGACAGGGCCGAGGGAGCAGTTCTTC.

The V gene is TRBV7-9, the J gene TRBJ1-5; 9 positions match TRBD1. The germline V gene has CDR1 SEHNR and CDR2 FQNEAQ (reference sequence). The CDR3 has 13 amino acids. V dropped 7 bases and J dropped 4; count of bases not matched to a gene: 2. The CDR3 loop reads CASTGQGNQPQHF. The CDR3 coding sequence is TGTGCCAGCACGGGACAGGGAAATCAGCCCCAGCATTTT.

The genes are TRBV5-5 and TRBJ1-2; 7 bases are shared with TRBD1. The junction had 3 bases not matched to a gene; V was cut back by 2 bases and J by 2 bases. CDR3 length: 14 residues. Germline loops: CDR1 SGHKS, CDR2 YYEKEE (reference sequence). This chain's CDR3 is CASSLEGANYGYTF. CDR3 DNA: TGTGCCAGCAGCTTAGAGGGGGCAAACTATGGCTACACCTTC.

Regarding this clone: Other nucleotide sequences in the sample specify the same CDR3. The chain employs TRBV5-1 and TRBJ1-5, with D tentatively TRBD1 (6 bases). Trimming shortened V by 0 bases and J by 4 bases, and 8 bases separated the two germline ends. Germline V gene sequence: CDR1 SGHRS, CDR2 YFSETQ. The CDR3 spans 14 residues. The CDR3 nucleotides read TGCGCCAGCAGCTTGGGAGGGGGAAATCAGCCCCAGCATTTT. It specifies CASSLGGGNQPQHF.

V gene TRBV3-1 (or the pseudogene TRBV3-2) combines with J gene TRBJ1-4; no firm D call. This CDR3 is 14 amino acids long. Per the germline V gene, CDR1 is LGHDT and CDR2 is YNNKEL (reference sequence). V lost 1 base, J lost 6 bases, and 9 bases lay in between. The CDR3 is CASSQVSGYEKLFF. The CDR3, as DNA: TGTGCCAGCAGCCAAGTATCAGGTTATGAAAAACTGTTTTTT.